These 15 T cell receptor beta chains were all obtained from the same sample, sequenced in a study of T-cell reconstitution after alpha-beta-depleted transplantation in children. During its preparation, the TCRbeta library received unique molecular identifiers. MiXCR was run by TCRdb on the PCR reads, yielding one entry per CDR3 protein. This table has 150,000 to 250,000 distinct CDR3 sequences, roughly 6.5% appearing once. Source: PBMCs, taken before TCRalphabeta/CD19-depleted stem cell transplant. The receptors stem from a girl younger than two with combined immunodeficiency, due to receive a stem cell transplant.

This clonotype appeared many times. This chain links TRBV20-1 with TRBJ2-5; D unresolved. The V and J ends lost 6 bases and 5 bases respectively, with 16 bases between them. The CDR3 totals 13 residues. CDR1 and CDR2 (germline): DFQATT, SNEGSKA (reference sequence). The CDR3 here is CSAPVPALETQYF. The CDR3 region has the DNA TGCAGTGCCCCCGTTCCCGCGTTGGAGACCCAGTACTTC.

This clonotype was recorded at least ten times. V gene TRBV10-3 combines with J gene TRBJ1-2, with D unclear. The CDR3 extends over 17 amino acids. Trimming took 2 bases from V and 3 from J, leaving 19 bases between them. The V gene's germline CDR1 is ENHRY and CDR2 SYGVKD. CDR3 sequence: CAISEPTTWKGDYGYTF. The CDR3 DNA follows: TGTGCCATCAGTGAGCCGACTACATGGAAGGGTGACTATGGCTACACCTTC.

This clonotype was counted at least ten times. The V gene is TRBV5-1, the J gene TRBJ2-5; 7 bases are a match to TRBD2. This CDR3 has 14 residues. Trimming removed 0 bases from V and 4 bases from J; junction bases left unmatched: 3. In germline, CDR1 is SGHRS, CDR2 YFSETQ. The CDR3 bases are TGCGCCAGCAGCTTGGGGGTAGCGGGAGAGACCCAGTACTTC. Encoded protein: CASSLGVAGETQYF.

This clonotype was picked up many times. The J gene is TRBJ2-2, the V gene TRBV3-1; 12 bases map to TRBD2. CDR3 length: 15 amino acids. J gave up 8 bases and V 3 bases, and 4 bases lay outside the gene matches. CDR1 is LGHDT and CDR2 is YNNKEL in the germline V gene (reference sequence). This chain's CDR3 is CASSHLTSGRGELFF. In DNA form, the CDR3 reads TGTGCCAGCAGCCACCTGACTAGCGGGAGAGGGGAGCTGTTTTTT.

A word on this clonotype: Given a much more abundant clone one base away, this may be a read error. The chain carries TRBV5-1 and TRBJ1-1, with a possible D match to TRBD1 (6 bases). This CDR3 spans 16 amino acids. The germline V gene encodes CDR1 SGHRS and CDR2 YFSETQ. CDR3 sequence (DNA): TGCGTCAGCTCTAATGGGGGGGCCGGGGGCTTCACTGAAGCTTTCTTT. Protein product: CVSSNGGAGGFTEAFF. Variable domain in full (rest from reference TRBV5-1 and TRBJ1-1): KAGVTQTPRYLIKTRGQQVTLSCSPISGHRSVSWYQQTPGQGLQFLFEYFSETQRNKGNFPGRFSGRQFSNSRSEMNVSTLELGDSALYLCVSSNGGAGGFTEAFFGQGTRLTVV.

The CDR3 DNA sequence: TGTGCCAGCTCACCACCGGTAGCGGGCACAGATACGCAGTATTTT. Protein product: CASSPPVAGTDTQYF. This chain connects TRBV18 to TRBJ2-3, with D possibly TRBD2 on 6 matching bases. V was pared by 0 bases and J by 1 base, with 8 bases between. The germline V gene encodes CDR1 KGHSH and CDR2 LQKENI. This CDR3 is built from 15 residues.

As for this clonotype: A junction end diverges from the germline sequence, so it may reflect a read error. The chain recombines TRBV20-1 with TRBJ2-1, with 11 bases matching TRBD1. Germline CDR1 and CDR2: DFQATT and SNEGSKA (reference sequence). The CDR3 is made up of 14 amino acids. The CDR3 bases are TGCAGTCCTAGGACAGGGGGCTCCTTCGATGAGCAGTTCTTC. It codes for CSPRTGGSFDEQFF.

The rearrangement links TRBV7-2 to TRBJ2-3; 11 nucleotides align to TRBD2. J was trimmed by 6 bases and V by 4 bases; bases with no gene match: 12. The germline V gene encodes CDR1 SGHTA and CDR2 FQGNSA. CDR3 length: 17 residues. The CDR3 DNA is TGTGCCAGCAGCTACCTAAGTAGCGGGGGGGCCTTTGATACGCAGTATTTT. This gives the protein CASSYLSSGGAFDTQYF.

This clonotype has a count of ten or more. The chain has TRBV29-1 and TRBJ2-1, with 7 bases identical to TRBD2. The CDR3 contains 13 residues. Germline V lookup: CDR1 SQVTM, CDR2 ANQGSEA. J gave up 4 bases and V 6 bases, and 6 bases lay outside the gene matches. CDR3 DNA: TGCAGCGTCCCGCTAGCGGCATACAATGAGCAGTTCTTC. This translates into CSVPLAAYNEQFF.

This clonotype occurred many times. The rearrangement uses TRBV29-1 and TRBJ1-2; D is uncertain. This CDR3 region has 14 residues. The germline V gene has CDR1 SQVTM and CDR2 ANQGSEA. Trimming took off 3 bases at V and 4 bases at J, with 15 bases between the two ends. In DNA, the CDR3 is TGCAGCGTTGACGGGCAGCCCGCCCTCTATGGCTACACCTTC. Its translation: CSVDGQPALYGYTF. The entire variable domain, with the rest obtained from reference TRBV29-1 and TRBJ1-2, is as follows: SAVISQKPSRDICQRGTSLTIQCQVDSQVTMMFWYRQQPGQSLTLIATANQGSEATYESGFVIDKFPISRPNLTFSTLTVSNMSPEDSSIYLCSVDGQPALYGYTFGSGTRLTVV.

The sample holds many counts of this clonotype. The rearrangement links TRBV20-1 to TRBJ1-4, with 10 bases lining up with TRBD1. The germline V gene has CDR1 DFQATT and CDR2 SNEGSKA (reference sequence). The V segment lost 6 bases and the J segment 8 bases; nucleotides outside the gene matches: 6. The CDR3 sequence is 13 residues long. In nucleotides, the CDR3 is TGCAGTGCCTGGGACAGGGGTGGCGAAAAACTGTTTTTT. It encodes CSAWDRGGEKLFF.

The chain uses TRBV7-2 and TRBJ2-3; 7 positions agree with TRBD1. The CDR3 is 13 amino acids. The V gene's germline CDR1 is SGHTA and CDR2 FQGNSA. The V segment lost 4 bases and the J segment 4 bases; nucleotides outside the gene matches: 2. In DNA, the CDR3 is TGTGCCAGCAGCTCGACAGGGCCAGATACGCAGTATTTT. Residues: CASSSTGPDTQYF.

J is TRBJ2-7 and V is TRBV4-3, with 7 bases aligning to TRBD2. The CDR3 has 16 residues. In germline, CDR1 is LGHNA, CDR2 YSLEER. V lost 4 bases, J lost 3 bases, and 12 bases stayed unmatched. This chain's CDR3 is CASSRYYAGTIYEQYF. The CDR3 DNA reads as TGCGCCAGCAGCCGTTACTACGCCGGGACTATCTACGAGCAGTACTTC.

This clonotype was counted at least ten times. V usage is TRBV4-1 and J usage is TRBJ2-3; TRBD2 matches 8 bases. CDR3 size: 16 residues. The V gene end was trimmed by 2 bases and the J gene end by 4 bases; junction bases not matched to a gene: 8. CDR1 and CDR2 from the germline V gene are MGHRA and YSYEKL. For the CDR3, the DNA is TGCGCCAGCAGCCAATGGCTCGGGGGGGCATCAGATACGCAGTATTTT. It is translated as CASSQWLGGASDTQYF.

This clonotype was counted a few times. The chain has TRBV7-6 and TRBJ2-3; 8 bases line up with TRBD2. CDR3 size: 18 residues. Germline V CDR1 and CDR2: SGHVS, FNYEAQ. J was trimmed by 2 bases and V by 5 bases; bases with no gene match: 15. CDR3 protein: CASSLSFRGRGATDTQYF. The CDR3 DNA sequence: TGTGCCAGCAGCCTGAGCTTCCGAGGGCGGGGGGCCACAGATACGCAGTATTTT. Together with reference TRBV7-6 and TRBJ2-3, the CDR3 gives the full variable domain: GAGVSQSPRYKVTKRGQDVALRCDPISGHVSLYWYRQALGQGPEFLTYFNYEAQQDKSGLPNDRFSAERPEGSISTLTIQRTEQRDSAMYRCASSLSFRGRGATDTQYFGPGTRLTVL.